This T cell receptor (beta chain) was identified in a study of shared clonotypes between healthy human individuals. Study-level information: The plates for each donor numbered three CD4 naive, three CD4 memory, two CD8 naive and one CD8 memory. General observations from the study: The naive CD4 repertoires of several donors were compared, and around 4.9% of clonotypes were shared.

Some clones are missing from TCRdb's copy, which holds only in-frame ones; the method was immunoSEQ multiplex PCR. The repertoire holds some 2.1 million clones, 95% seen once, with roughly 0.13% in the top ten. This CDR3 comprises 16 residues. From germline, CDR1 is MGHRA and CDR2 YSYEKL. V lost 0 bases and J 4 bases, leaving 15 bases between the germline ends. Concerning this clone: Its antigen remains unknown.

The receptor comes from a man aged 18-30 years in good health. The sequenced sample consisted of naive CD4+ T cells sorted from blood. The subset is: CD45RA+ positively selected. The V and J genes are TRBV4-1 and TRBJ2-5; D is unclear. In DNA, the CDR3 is TGCGCCAGCAGCCAAGATCGGGCCTCTCGAGGAGAGACCCAGTACTTC. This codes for CASSQDRASRGETQYF.